A single sample gave rise to the 21 T cell receptor beta chains below, sequenced in a study of molecular identifiers for immune sequencing clone quantification. TCRdb recomputed calls from the PCR reads with MiXCR, one row per CDR3 protein. The table records about 500,000 distinct CDR3 sequences, about 26% of them present only once. Sequenced: naive CD8+ T cells from blood, with Jurkat cell RNA spiked in. Subset specified: FACS-sorted CD8+CD4-CCR7+CD45RA+ naive T cells. The receptors stem from a human donor in good health. Some libraries in this study had Jurkat cell RNA spiked in.

This clonotype was detected many times. J is TRBJ2-2 and V is TRBV9; 13 bases match TRBD2. Germline trimming cut 1 base from V and 1 base from J; bases unmatched to any gene: 16. This CDR3 is built from 22 residues. The V gene's germline CDR1 is SGDLS and CDR2 YYNGEE. The CDR3, as DNA: TGTGCCAGCAGCGTACCCCGGGGGGGAGCCGGGACTAGCGGGGAGAACACCGGGGAGCTGTTTTTT. Translation: CASSVPRGGAGTSGENTGELFF. Supplemented by reference TRBV9 and TRBJ2-2, the full variable domain reads DSGVTQTPKHLITATGQRVTLRCSPRSGDLSVYWYQQSLDQGLQFLIQYYNGEERAKGNILERFSAQQFPDLHSELNLSSLELGDSALYFCASSVPRGGAGTSGENTGELFFGEGSRLTVL.

The chain carries TRBV6-4 and TRBJ2-5; D tentatively fits TRBD1 or TRBD2 (5 bases each). Per the germline V gene, CDR1 is MRHNA and CDR2 is SNTAGT. The CDR3 contains 13 residues. V was shortened by 5 bases and J by 5 bases, with 12 bases between the two germline ends. The CDR3 DNA sequence: TGTGCCAGCAGTTTCCGACAGCGGGAGACCCAGTACTTC. It yields the protein CASSFRQRETQYF.

CDR3 nucleotide sequence: TGTGCCAGCAGTTCTGGCGGCGATGGCTACACCTTC. Its protein is CASSSGGDGYTF. The V and J genes are TRBV27 and TRBJ1-2; no clear D gene. In germline, CDR1 is MNHEY, CDR2 SMNVEV (reference sequence). The CDR3 has 12 amino acids. Trimming removed 4 bases from V and 6 bases from J, with 9 bases in between.

The chain joins TRBV7-9 to TRBJ2-3; D may be TRBD1 (5 bases). The CDR3 extends over 16 amino acids. V was trimmed by 1 base and J by 0 bases, leaving 11 bases between them. CDR1 and CDR2 from the germline V gene are SEHNR and FQNEAQ (reference sequence). This chain's CDR3 is CASSLVLGASTDTQYF. As DNA, the CDR3 is TGTGCCAGCAGCTTAGTCCTAGGGGCCAGCACAGATACGCAGTATTTT.

This chain joins TRBV3-1 and TRBJ2-7; no definite D call. CDR3 length equals 13 residues. The V gene lost 4 bases and the J gene lost 2 bases, with 9 bases spanning the gap. From germline, CDR1 is LGHDT and CDR2 YNNKEL (reference sequence). The CDR3 sequence: CASSLDLPYEQYF. The CDR3 DNA reads as TGTGCCAGCAGCCTGGACCTCCCCTACGAGCAGTACTTC.

As concerns this clonotype: Since a much larger clone is just one base distant, this may be a read error. The V call is TRBV7-9, the J call TRBJ2-3; 7 bases match TRBD2. Germline values: CDR1 SEHNR, CDR2 FQNEAQ (reference sequence). The CDR3 runs 15 residues. This CDR3 is CASRPPGLSTDTRYF. In DNA, the CDR3 is TGTGCCAGCAGACCCCCGGGACTATCCACAGATACGCGGTATTTT.

This clonotype was counted between two and nine times. The chain links TRBV3-1 to TRBJ1-1; D ambiguous. CDR1 and CDR2 (germline): LGHDT, YNNKEL (reference sequence). Trimming took off 3 bases at V and 1 base at J, with 15 bases between the two ends. This CDR3 contains 16 residues. The CDR3 bases are TGTGCCAGCAGCCACCTTGAGGGTAGGAGGAACACTGAAGCTTTCTTT. This sequence encodes CASSHLEGRRNTEAFF.

Regarding this clonotype: This may arise from a read error, as a much more abundant clone is one base away. This chain links TRBV5-1 with TRBJ1-1; 9 nucleotides align to TRBD1. The CDR3 sequence is 12 residues long. Germline-derived CDR1 and CDR2 are SGHRS and YFSETQ. CDR3 in DNA: TGCGTCAGCAGCTGGACAGGGGATTCAGCTTTCTTT. It yields the protein CVSSWTGDSAFF.

This clonotype was counted many times. The rearrangement joins TRBV9 to TRBJ2-3; D may match TRBD1 or TRBD2 (6 bases each). This CDR3 comprises 16 residues. V shed 4 bases and J shed 2 bases, with 17 bases lying between them. Germline CDR1 and CDR2: SGDLS and YYNGEE. In DNA, the CDR3 is TGTGCCAGCAGCAGAAGTGGGGGGCAACTCACAGATACGCAGTATTTT. This gives the protein CASSRSGGQLTDTQYF.

This clonotype was counted only a few times. The chain joins TRBV14 to TRBJ2-7, with a tentative D call TRBD2 (7 bases). The CDR3 is made up of 14 amino acids. Deletions cut 4 bases from V and 3 bases from J, with 13 bases between. The germline V gene encodes CDR1 SGHDN and CDR2 FVKESK. CDR3: CASSPGGAVYEQYF. DNA of the CDR3: TGTGCCAGCAGCCCTGGGGGGGCTGTCTACGAGCAGTACTTC. Supplemented by reference TRBV14 and TRBJ2-7, the full variable domain reads EAGVTQFPSHSVIEKGQTVTLRCDPISGHDNLYWYRRVMGKEIKFLLHFVKESKQDESGMPNNRFLAERTGGTYSTLKVQPAELEDSGVYFCASSPGGAVYEQYFGPGTRLTVT.

This clonotype was found a few times. CDR3 nucleotides: TGTGCCAGCAGCTTAGGTTCCTATCGGGACAATGAGCAGTTCTTC. Protein: CASSLGSYRDNEQFF. This chain connects TRBV7-3 to TRBJ2-1; D is uncertain. The V gene's germline CDR1 is SGHTA and CDR2 FQGTGA. CDR3 length: 15 amino acids. V shed 2 bases and J shed 5 bases, with 13 bases lying between them.

This clonotype was detected many times. As DNA, the CDR3 is TGTGCCAGCAGCTCCCCGGTAGCCTACGAGCAGTACTTC. This translates into CASSSPVAYEQYF. The chain couples TRBV7-9 to TRBJ2-7, with D unresolved. Germline CDR1 and CDR2: SEHNR and FQNEAQ (reference sequence). The CDR3 covers 13 residues. Between the trimmed V and J ends, which lost 4 bases and 2 bases, there was a span of 9 bases. The whole variable domain, remainder taken from reference TRBV7-9 and TRBJ2-7, is DTGVSQNPRHKITKRGQNVTFRCDPISEHNRLYWYRQTLGQGPEFLTYFQNEAQLEKSRLLSDRFSAERPKGSFSTLEIQRTEQGDSAMYLCASSSPVAYEQYFGPGTRLTVT.

There are a few counts of this clonotype. The V and J genes are TRBV20-1 and TRBJ2-7; no reliable D call. The CDR3 contains 15 residues. In germline, CDR1 is DFQATT, CDR2 SNEGSKA (reference sequence). V was pared by 6 bases and J by 1 base, with 19 bases between. CDR3 DNA sequence: TGCAGTGCCGGGCCCATAGGAAGGTTTTCCTACGAGCAGTACTTC. Protein: CSAGPIGRFSYEQYF.

The table lists this clonotype with many counts. The J gene is TRBJ2-3, the V gene TRBV30; tentatively, D is TRBD2 (6 bases). In germline, CDR1 is GTSNPN, CDR2 SVGIG (reference sequence). The CDR3 has 13 amino acids. The ends were cut back, 3 bases at V and 8 bases at J, with 15 bases in the middle. The DNA for the CDR3 is TGTGCCTGGAGAGAGTCGGCGGGAAGTACGCAGTATTTT. This encodes CAWRESAGSTQYF.

There are a few counts of this clonotype. This chain joins TRBV27 and TRBJ1-1, with D unresolved. V lost 4 bases and J lost 3, with 9 bases in between. The CDR3 contains 13 residues. The germline V gene encodes CDR1 MNHEY and CDR2 SMNVEV (reference sequence). The CDR3 DNA reads as TGTGCCAGCAGTTGGAGCCGGGACACTGAAGCTTTCTTT. Translating gives CASSWSRDTEAFF.

The chain uses TRBV30 and TRBJ2-3; 7 bases are shared with TRBD2. This CDR3 has 14 residues. Per germline, CDR1 GTSNPN and CDR2 SVGIG (reference sequence). Unmatched junction bases numbered 8, after V lost 7 bases and J lost 1 base. CDR3 nucleotide sequence: TGTGCCTCAACTGGCCGGGAGGGCACAGATACGCAGTATTTT. This codes for CASTGREGTDTQYF.

In the case of this clonotype: The conserved phenylalanine or tryptophan normally closing the CDR3 is absent here, so this likely arose from a read error. The rearrangement links TRBV7-6 to TRBJ2-7; 9 nucleotides agree with TRBD2. The CDR3 sequence is 15 residues long. Germline values: CDR1 SGHVS, CDR2 FNYEAQ. The ends lost 4 bases at V and 4 bases at J; junction bases unmatched: 8. The CDR3 loop reads CASSSGGLATYEQYL. The DNA of the CDR3 is TGTGCCAGCAGCTCAGGGGGACTAGCTACGTACGAGCAGTACCTC.

The chain combines TRBV6-1 with TRBJ1-1; the match to TRBD1 covers 7 bases. The CDR3 covers 17 residues. J was trimmed by 1 base and V by 6 bases; bases with no gene match: 14. The V gene's germline CDR1 is MNHNS and CDR2 SASEGT. CDR3 sequence (DNA): TGTGCCAGCAGCCCTTTGAAAGGGGGCGCGTGGAACACTGAAGCTTTCTTT. This codes for CASSPLKGGAWNTEAFF.

This clonotype was seen ten or more times. The chain has TRBV20-1 and TRBJ2-7; D is tentatively TRBD1 or TRBD2 (5 bases each). The CDR3 has 15 amino acids. V shed 0 bases and J shed 3 bases, with 15 bases lying between them. Per germline, CDR1 DFQATT and CDR2 SNEGSKA (reference sequence). The CDR3 DNA reads TGCAGTGCTAGAGATATGGGGGACCGAAGCTACGAGCAGTACTTC. Translation: CSARDMGDRSYEQYF.

This clonotype was seen ten or more times. V is TRBV20-1 and J is TRBJ1-6; 8 bases align to TRBD1. V shed 0 bases and J 0 bases; nucleotides not matched to a gene: 4. The germline CDR1 and CDR2 sequences are DFQATT and SNEGSKA (reference sequence). The CDR3 is made up of 17 amino acids. CDR3 protein: CSARDDRGYSYNSPLHF. CDR3 in DNA: TGCAGTGCTAGAGACGACAGGGGTTACTCCTATAATTCACCCCTCCACTTT.

This clonotype was seen repeatedly, ten times or more. This chain uses TRBV5-1 with TRBJ2-5, with D possibly TRBD1 on 5 matching bases. Per the germline V gene, CDR1 is SGHRS and CDR2 is YFSETQ. Trimming shortened V by 2 bases and J by 3 bases, and 8 bases separated the two germline ends. The CDR3 loop spans 13 amino acids. CDR3 residues: CASSLAREETQYF. CDR3 coding DNA: TGCGCCAGCAGCTTAGCCAGGGAAGAGACCCAGTACTTC.